The clone carrying this TCR beta chain was seen more than once but under ten times. Looked up from germline, CDR1 is DFQATT and CDR2 is SNEGSKA (reference sequence). V gave up 2 bases and J gave up 1 base, with 3 bases separating them. The CDR3 extends over 11 amino acids. Treg sorting used a CD4+CD25+CD127-/low gate. One entry per CDR3 protein results from TCRdb running MiXCR on the 5' RACE reads. The table includes around 34,000 distinct CDR3 sequences, 25% to 30% detected once. Specimen: tumor-infiltrating Tregs sorted from the breast tumor. This sequence was found in a female donor with breast cancer. The V and J genes are TRBV20-1 and TRBJ2-7; no clear D gene. Written as DNA, the CDR3 is TGCAGTGCTAGACAGTCCTACGAGCAGTACTTC. Protein product: CSARQSYEQYF.